This T cell receptor (beta chain) emerged from a study of T cells in Graves' hyperthyroidism and ophthalmopathy. Amplified TCR beta CDR3 regions derived from RNA transcripts. RT-PCR in the first round (using the HTBI primer set) targeted the TCR CDR3. TCRdb processed the multiplex PCR reads anew with MiXCR; each CDR3 protein has one entry. Here the sample spans 300,000 to 450,000 distinct CDR3 sequences, approximately 12% being singletons. The V gene end was trimmed by 2 bases and the J gene end by 8 bases; junction bases not matched to a gene: 4. CDR1 and CDR2 (germline): MNHEY, SVGAGI. CDR3 length equals 15 residues. Diagnoses rested on clinical symptoms, serum thyroxine and TRAb, thyroid ultrasound and orbital computed tomography.

The receptor was derived from a man under 40 with Graves' hyperthyroidism that later progressed to Graves' ophthalmopathy. This rearrangement joins TRBV6-5 to TRBJ1-4; TRBD1 agrees at 11 bases. The specimen sequenced was blood. CDR3 residues: CASSYGTGGGEKLFF. The CDR3 region has the DNA TGTGCCAGCAGTTACGGGACAGGGGGAGGCGAAAAACTGTTTTTT.